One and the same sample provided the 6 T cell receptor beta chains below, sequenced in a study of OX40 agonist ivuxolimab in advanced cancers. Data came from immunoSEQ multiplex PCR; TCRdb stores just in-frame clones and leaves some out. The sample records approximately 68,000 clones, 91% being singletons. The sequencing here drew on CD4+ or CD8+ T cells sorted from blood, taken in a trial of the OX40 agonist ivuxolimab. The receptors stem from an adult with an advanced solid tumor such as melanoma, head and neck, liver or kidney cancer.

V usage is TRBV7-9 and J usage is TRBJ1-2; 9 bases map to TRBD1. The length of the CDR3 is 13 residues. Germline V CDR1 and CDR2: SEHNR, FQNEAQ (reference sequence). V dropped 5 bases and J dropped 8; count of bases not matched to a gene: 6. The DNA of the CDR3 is TGTGCCAGCAGCCTACAGGGGGCGCGGGGCTACACCTTC. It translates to CASSLQGARGYTF.

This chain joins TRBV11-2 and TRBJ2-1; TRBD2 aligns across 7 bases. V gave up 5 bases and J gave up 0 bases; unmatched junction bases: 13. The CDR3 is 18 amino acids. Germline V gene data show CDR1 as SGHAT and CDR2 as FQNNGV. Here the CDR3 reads CASSPARGRGSSYNEQFF. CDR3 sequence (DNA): TGTGCCAGCAGCCCGGCTCGGGGGAGGGGAAGCTCCTACAATGAGCAGTTCTTC.

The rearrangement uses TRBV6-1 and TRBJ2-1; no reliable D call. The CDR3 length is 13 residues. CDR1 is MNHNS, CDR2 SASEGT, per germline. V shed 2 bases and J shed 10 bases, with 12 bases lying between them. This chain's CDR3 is CASSEFPSREQFF. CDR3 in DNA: TGTGCCAGCAGTGAATTTCCCTCTAGGGAGCAGTTCTTC.

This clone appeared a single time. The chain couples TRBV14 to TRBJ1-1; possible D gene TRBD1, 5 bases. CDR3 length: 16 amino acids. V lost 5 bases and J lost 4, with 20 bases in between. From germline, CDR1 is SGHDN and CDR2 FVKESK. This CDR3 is CASSKGSGRATTEAFF. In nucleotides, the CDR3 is TGTGCCAGCAGCAAAGGTTCGGGCAGGGCCACCACTGAAGCTTTCTTT.

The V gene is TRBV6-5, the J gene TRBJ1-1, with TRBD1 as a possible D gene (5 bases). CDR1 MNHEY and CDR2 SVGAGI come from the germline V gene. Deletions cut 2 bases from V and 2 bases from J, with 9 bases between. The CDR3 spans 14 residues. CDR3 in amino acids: CASSYGGVNTEAFF. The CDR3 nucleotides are TGTGCCAGCAGTTACGGGGGAGTCAACACTGAAGCTTTCTTT.

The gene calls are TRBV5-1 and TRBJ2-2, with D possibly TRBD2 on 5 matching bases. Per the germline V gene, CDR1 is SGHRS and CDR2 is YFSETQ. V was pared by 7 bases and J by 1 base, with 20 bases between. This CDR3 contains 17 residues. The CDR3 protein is CASRIGIETVNTGELFF. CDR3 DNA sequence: TGCGCCAGCCGGATCGGGATTGAAACGGTGAACACCGGGGAGCTGTTTTTT. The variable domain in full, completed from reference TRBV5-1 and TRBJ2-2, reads KAGVTQTPRYLIKTRGQQVTLSCSPISGHRSVSWYQQTPGQGLQFLFEYFSETQRNKGNFPGRFSGRQFSNSRSEMNVSTLELGDSALYLCASRIGIETVNTGELFFGEGSRLTVL.